The present T cell receptor beta chain was sequenced within a study of shared clonotypes between healthy human individuals. This clone was found a few times. The assay was immunoSEQ multiplex PCR, and TCRdb's table has in-frame clones only and misses some. Of hundreds of thousands of clones in the sample, 90% to 96% were seen once. The CDR3 is 13 residues long. Per germline, CDR1 LNHDA and CDR2 SQIVND (reference sequence). With V trimmed by 5 bases and J by 1 base, 1 base remained unmatched. The source of this sequence is a woman aged 30 to 39 in good health. The rearrangement joins TRBV19 to TRBJ2-7; 8 bases agree with TRBD1. Source material: naive CD4+ T cells sorted from blood. Subset meaning: CD45RA+ positively selected. This CDR3 is CASSRDRSYEQYF. The CDR3 DNA is TGTGCCAGTAGTCGGGACAGGTCCTACGAGCAGTACTTC.